The 30 T cell receptor beta chains listed next were all sequenced from one sample in a study of T-cell memory formation after mild COVID-19. TCRdb processed the 5' RACE reads anew with MiXCR; each CDR3 protein has one entry. The table lists approximately 260,000 distinct CDR3 sequences, more than 15% of them singletons. Sequenced sample: PBMCs or a T cell subset sorted from them (not recorded which). The source of these receptors is a man aged 18 to 30 who had mild COVID-19 (a few samples of this study predate the infection). Cell type and time point are not known.

The sample holds a few counts of this clonotype. The chain carries TRBV7-2 and TRBJ2-3; TRBD2 agrees at 7 bases. V lost 4 bases and J lost 6; bases outside the gene matches: 10. Germline V gene data show CDR1 as SGHTA and CDR2 as FQGNSA. CDR3 length equals 15 residues. CDR3 protein: CASSSRAGSGDTQYF. Here the CDR3 DNA reads TGTGCCAGCAGCTCGCGAGCGGGGTCGGGGGATACGCAGTATTTT.

This clonotype was observed many times. The chain employs TRBV5-5 and TRBJ2-3; D is unclear. This CDR3 spans 13 amino acids. Looked up from germline, CDR1 is SGHKS and CDR2 is YYEKEE (reference sequence). V shed 0 bases and J shed 4 bases, with 6 bases lying between them. CDR3 nucleotide sequence: TGTGCCAGCAGCTTGGATGGGCCAGATACGCAGTATTTT. Translation gives CASSLDGPDTQYF.

The V and J genes are TRBV5-1 and TRBJ1-5; D perhaps matches TRBD1 (5 bases). Germline-derived CDR1 and CDR2 are SGHRS and YFSETQ. V was clipped by 4 bases and J by 0 bases, with 14 bases between them. The CDR3 length is 16 residues. CDR3 sequence: CASSPSGGNSNQPQHF. In DNA, the CDR3 is TGCGCCAGCAGCCCGTCGGGGGGGAATAGCAATCAGCCCCAGCATTTT. Combining the CDR3 with reference TRBV5-1 and TRBJ1-5 gives the whole variable domain KAGVTQTPRYLIKTRGQQVTLSCSPISGHRSVSWYQQTPGQGLQFLFEYFSETQRNKGNFPGRFSGRQFSNSRSEMNVSTLELGDSALYLCASSPSGGNSNQPQHFGDGTRLSIL.

A few counts support this clonotype. J is TRBJ2-3 and V is TRBV5-1; 8 bases map to TRBD1. Losses at the gene ends were 0 bases for V and 3 bases for J; bases not matched to a gene: 3. The CDR3 extends over 15 amino acids. From germline, CDR1 is SGHRS and CDR2 YFSETQ. The CDR3 DNA is TGCGCCAGCAGCTTGGAGGGACAGGAAACAGATACGCAGTATTTT. Translating gives CASSLEGQETDTQYF. Drawing the rest from reference TRBV5-1 and TRBJ2-3, the complete variable domain is KAGVTQTPRYLIKTRGQQVTLSCSPISGHRSVSWYQQTPGQGLQFLFEYFSETQRNKGNFPGRFSGRQFSNSRSEMNVSTLELGDSALYLCASSLEGQETDTQYFGPGTRLTVL.

This chain uses TRBV7-2 with TRBJ2-3; D is uncertain. The V end was cut by 5 bases, the J end by 7 bases, with 7 bases between. There are 11 residues in the CDR3. The germline V gene has CDR1 SGHTA and CDR2 FQGNSA. CDR3: CASSRSNTQYF. Written as DNA, the CDR3 is TGTGCCAGCAGCCGTTCAAATACGCAGTATTTT.

The J gene is TRBJ2-1, the V gene TRBV29-1; no clear D. The CDR3 length is 11 residues. With 6 bases removed from V and 3 bases from J, the gap between germline ends came to 6 bases. Per germline, CDR1 SQVTM and CDR2 ANQGSEA. The DNA of the CDR3 is TGCAGCGTAGTTAACTACAATGAGCAGTTCTTC. It specifies CSVVNYNEQFF.

This clonotype was recorded a few times. This chain uses TRBV11-2 with TRBJ1-3; D is ambiguous. CDR1 SGHAT and CDR2 FQNNGV come from the germline V gene. Trimming cost V 5 bases and J 4 bases, with 15 bases left between them. The CDR3 covers 15 residues. Written as DNA, the CDR3 is TGTGCCAGCAGCAAGGAGGTGCCCACCGGAAACACCATATATTTT. It yields the protein CASSKEVPTGNTIYF.

The genes are TRBV4-2 and TRBJ1-5; 10 nucleotides align to TRBD1. The CDR3 extends over 15 amino acids. Losses at the gene ends were 3 bases for V and 5 bases for J; bases not matched to a gene: 4. Germline-derived CDR1 and CDR2 are LGHNA and YNFKEQ. CDR3 bases: TGTGCCAGCAGCCAGTCCGGGACAGGGGATCAGCCCCAGCATTTT. It codes for CASSQSGTGDQPQHF.

J is TRBJ2-3 and V is TRBV7-8, with 7 bases matching TRBD2. The germline V gene encodes CDR1 SGHVS and CDR2 FQNEAQ. V was pared by 0 bases and J by 0 bases, with 3 bases of the junction left unmatched. This CDR3 contains 16 residues. The CDR3: CASSLAPGGSTDTQYF. CDR3 nucleotide sequence: TGTGCCAGCAGCTTAGCGCCGGGGGGAAGCACAGATACGCAGTATTTT.

This sequence joins TRBV19 and TRBJ1-1, with D possibly matching TRBD1 (5 bases). Trimming pared 6 bases from V and 7 bases from J, leaving 12 bases between. The CDR3 has 12 amino acids. Germline V gives CDR1 LNHDA, CDR2 SQIVND (reference sequence). The CDR3 nucleotides read TGTGCCAGTAGGGGGGTTTATATTGAAGCTTTCTTT. Protein sequence: CASRGVYIEAFF.

This clonotype was counted between two and nine times. This rearrangement joins TRBV5-1 to TRBJ2-2; 10 positions match TRBD1. J gave up 2 bases and V 7 bases, and 2 bases lay outside the gene matches. Germline loops: CDR1 SGHRS, CDR2 YFSETQ. This CDR3 region has 14 residues. The CDR3 is CASRDRGNTGELFF. CDR3 DNA sequence: TGCGCCAGCCGGGACAGGGGAAACACCGGGGAGCTGTTTTTT. Drawing the rest from reference TRBV5-1 and TRBJ2-2, the complete variable domain is KAGVTQTPRYLIKTRGQQVTLSCSPISGHRSVSWYQQTPGQGLQFLFEYFSETQRNKGNFPGRFSGRQFSNSRSEMNVSTLELGDSALYLCASRDRGNTGELFFGEGSRLTVL.

This chain links TRBV12-3 or TRBV12-4 with TRBJ2-5; no firm D call. The CDR3 loop spans 12 amino acids. V was clipped by 4 bases and J by 4 bases, with 7 bases between them. CDR3 DNA: TGTGCCAGCAGTTCAAATCCAGAGACCCAGTACTTC. Encoded protein: CASSSNPETQYF.

The chain has TRBV15 and TRBJ2-3, with D hard to call. This CDR3 is built from 13 residues. Germline assignment: CDR1 LNHNV and CDR2 YYDKDF (reference sequence). V lost 1 base and J lost 4, with 6 bases in between. The CDR3 bases are TGTGCCACCAGCAGAGTCTACCCAGATACGCAGTATTTT. Protein product: CATSRVYPDTQYF.

V gene TRBV5-1 combines with J gene TRBJ1-1; 7 bases fit TRBD1. Trimming at V came to 4 bases and at J to 4 bases, leaving 7 bases not matched to a gene. Germline-derived CDR1 and CDR2 are SGHRS and YFSETQ. The CDR3 is 14 amino acids. CDR3 region: CASSTGEVGTEAFF. Here the CDR3 DNA reads TGCGCCAGCAGCACAGGGGAGGTCGGCACTGAAGCTTTCTTT.

This clonotype was seen a few times. CDR3 nucleotide sequence: TGCGCCAGCAGATCGGGCTCCGGGGAGCTGTTTTTT. It codes for CASRSGSGELFF. This chain joins TRBV5-1 and TRBJ2-2; D is uncertain. The CDR3 contains 12 residues. With 5 bases removed from V and 6 bases from J, the gap between germline ends came to 8 bases. In germline, CDR1 is SGHRS, CDR2 YFSETQ.

This sequence joins TRBV4-3 and TRBJ2-3; the D gene is possibly TRBD2 (5 bases). Germline CDR1 reads LGHNA; CDR2 reads YSLEER. Trimming stripped 1 base from V and 6 bases from J, with 11 bases between. CDR3 length: 14 residues. DNA of the CDR3: TGCGCCAGCAGCCAAGGGGGAACGGGGGATACGCAGTATTTT. Translating it yields CASSQGGTGDTQYF.

The chain uses TRBV4-3 and TRBJ2-7, with a weak D call TRBD1 (5 bases). Deletions cut 0 bases from V and 0 bases from J, with 12 bases between. Germline V gene sequence: CDR1 LGHNA, CDR2 YSLEER. The CDR3 has 16 amino acids. The CDR3 reads CASSQEGRSSSYEQYF. For the CDR3, the DNA is TGCGCCAGCAGCCAAGAGGGGCGATCGAGCTCCTACGAGCAGTACTTC.

The V gene is TRBV12-3 or TRBV12-4, the J gene TRBJ1-2; no firm D call. This CDR3 comprises 15 residues. Trimming left V 5 bases short and J 2 bases short, with 15 bases between. CDR3 in amino acids: CASSLSGNWNYGYTF. Written as DNA, the CDR3 is TGTGCCAGCAGTCTGTCGGGGAATTGGAACTATGGCTACACCTTC.

There are a few counts of this clonotype. The J gene is TRBJ1-5, the V gene TRBV21-1; the table's D call, TRBD1, was not checked against the DNA. TRBV21-1 is a pseudogene locus. This CDR3 contains 12 residues. CDR3 amino acids: CASRGDDQPQHF. The CDR3 region has the DNA TGTGCCAGCAGAGGGGACGATCAGCCCCAGCATTTT.

The rearrangement links TRBV5-1 to TRBJ2-3; D is possibly TRBD2 (5 bases). V lost 5 bases and J 0 bases, leaving 10 bases between the germline ends. Germline CDR1 and CDR2: SGHRS and YFSETQ. CDR3 length equals 14 residues. The CDR3 DNA sequence: TGCGCCAGCAGACCGGACTCTAGCACAGATACGCAGTATTTT. This sequence encodes CASRPDSSTDTQYF.

This clonotype was counted between two and nine times. The J gene is TRBJ1-6, the V gene TRBV27; no clear D. Germline V gene lookup returns CDR1 MNHEY and CDR2 SMNVEV (reference sequence). V was clipped by 6 bases and J by 0 bases, with 12 bases between them. The CDR3 is 16 amino acids. The CDR3 DNA follows: TGTGCCAGCAGCCAGGATTCCAGCTCCTATAATTCACCCCTCCACTTT. Translated, it gives CASSQDSSSYNSPLHF.

The gene calls are TRBV12-3 or TRBV12-4 and TRBJ1-4, with D possibly TRBD1 on 5 matching bases. The CDR3 spans 14 residues. Trimming shortened V by 6 bases and J by 8 bases, and 16 bases separated the two germline ends. In nucleotides, the CDR3 is TGTGCCAGCAGCCCCGGACAAGCCAAGGAAAAACTGTTTTTT. Translation: CASSPGQAKEKLFF.

V is TRBV18 and J is TRBJ1-1; TRBD1 matches 8 bases. V shed 3 bases and J 2 bases; nucleotides not matched to a gene: 2. Germline CDR1 KGHSH, CDR2 LQKENI. This CDR3 has 14 amino acids. CDR3 region: CASSPDRVNTEAFF. The CDR3 bases are TGTGCCAGCTCACCGGACAGGGTCAACACTGAAGCTTTCTTT.

This clonotype showed up just a few times. The J gene is TRBJ2-7, the V gene TRBV12-3 or TRBV12-4; D may be TRBD2 (5 bases). V gave up 3 bases and J gave up 3 bases, with 15 bases separating them. The CDR3 totals 15 residues. CDR3 amino acids: CASSFVGGGHYEQYF. Here the CDR3 DNA reads TGTGCCAGCAGTTTCGTGGGCGGAGGCCACTACGAGCAGTACTTC.

This clonotype showed up just a few times. The rearrangement joins TRBV10-3 to TRBJ1-1, with D possibly being TRBD1 (5 bases). The CDR3 has 13 residues. CDR1 and CDR2 (germline): ENHRY, SYGVKD. Trimming removed 10 bases at V and 1 base at J, with 13 bases between. The CDR3 reads CATDGGTNTEAFF. CDR3 DNA: TGTGCCACTGACGGGGGGACGAACACTGAAGCTTTCTTT.

J is TRBJ2-2 and V is TRBV7-2; D unclear. V gave up 4 bases and J gave up 2 bases, with 11 bases separating them. CDR1 is SGHTA, CDR2 FQGNSA, per germline. This CDR3 has 15 amino acids. The CDR3 reads CASSYRTLNTGELFF. The CDR3 DNA reads TGTGCCAGCAGCTATAGGACGTTAAACACCGGGGAGCTGTTTTTT.

In this sample, this clonotype turned up a few times. The genes are TRBV4-1 and TRBJ2-5; no clear D gene. The V gene lost 0 bases and the J gene lost 2 bases, with 10 bases spanning the gap. Germline CDR1 reads MGHRA; CDR2 reads YSYEKL. This CDR3 spans 15 amino acids. CDR3 loop: CASSQEGTEQETQYF. CDR3 DNA sequence: TGCGCCAGCAGCCAAGAGGGAACAGAACAAGAGACCCAGTACTTC.

This clonotype was counted only a few times. This chain's CDR3 is CASSQGQVNEKLFF. The CDR3, as DNA: TGTGCCAGCAGCCAGGGCCAGGTTAATGAAAAACTGTTTTTT. V is TRBV7-2 and J is TRBJ1-4, with a weak D call TRBD1 (5 bases). V was clipped by 5 bases and J by 4 bases, with 11 bases between them. The CDR3 is 14 residues long. Germline values: CDR1 SGHTA, CDR2 FQGNSA.

V is TRBV5-6 and J is TRBJ2-5; D perhaps matches TRBD2 (5 bases). The ends were cut back, 4 bases at V and 5 bases at J, with 15 bases in the middle. CDR1 SGHDT and CDR2 YYEEEE come from the germline V gene. The CDR3 contains 14 residues. CDR3 in amino acids: CASSVSYGGETQYF. The DNA of the CDR3 is TGTGCCAGCAGCGTGAGCTATGGCGGGGAGACCCAGTACTTC. Using reference TRBV5-6 and TRBJ2-5 for the parts outside the CDR3, the full variable domain is DAGVTQSPTHLIKTRGQQVTLRCSPKSGHDTVSWYQQALGQGPQFIFQYYEEEERQRGNFPDRFSGHQFPNYSSELNVNALLLGDSALYLCASSVSYGGETQYFGPGTRLLVL.

The chain couples TRBV3-1 to TRBJ2-1, with unresolved D. Germline V gene sequence: CDR1 LGHDT, CDR2 YNNKEL (reference sequence). With 4 bases removed from V and 9 bases from J, the gap between germline ends came to 13 bases. This CDR3 has 13 residues. CDR3 sequence: CASSPVRTGEQFF. In DNA form, the CDR3 reads TGTGCCAGCAGCCCAGTGCGTACTGGTGAGCAGTTCTTC.